One and the same sample provided the 17 T cell receptor beta chains below, sequenced in a study of shared clonotypes between healthy human individuals. Repertoires were generated with immunoSEQ multiplex PCR, while TCRdb's copy carries only in-frame clones and drops some. This sample yields a few hundred thousand clones, of which about nine tenths are seen a single time; under 20% belongs to the top ten. Sequenced: memory CD8+ T cells sorted from blood. Subset meaning: CD45RO+ cells pooled with CCR7-negative TemRA cells. The source is a man in his late teens or twenties in good health.

The chain uses TRBV6-5 and TRBJ2-3, with a possible D match to TRBD1 (6 bases). V was trimmed by 8 bases and J by 3 bases, leaving 12 bases between them. The germline gives CDR1 MNHEY, CDR2 SVGAGI. The CDR3 length is 13 residues. CDR3 sequence (DNA): TGTGCCAGCGGTTTGACAGGTACAGATACGCAGTATTTT. It is translated as CASGLTGTDTQYF.

The sample holds many counts of this clone. This chain connects TRBV28 to TRBJ2-7; D is unresolved. This CDR3 region has 13 residues. Germline values: CDR1 MDHEN, CDR2 SYDVKM. V was pared by 3 bases and J by 3 bases, with 9 bases between. CDR3 amino acids: CASSLGGYYEQYF. DNA for the CDR3: TGTGCCAGCAGTTTGGGCGGATACTACGAGCAGTACTTC.

With respect to this clone: Other nucleotide sequences from this sample produce the same CDR3. The V and J genes are TRBV2 and TRBJ1-1; D gene unclear. V dropped 5 bases and J dropped 5 bases, with 12 bases sitting between them. Germline CDR1 reads SNHLY; CDR2 reads FYNNEI. The CDR3 covers 13 residues. For the CDR3, the DNA is TGTGCCAGCAGTCCCCGGGGAGGAACTGAAGCTTTCTTT. Translation gives CASSPRGGTEAFF.

This rearrangement joins TRBV25-1 to TRBJ2-5, with TRBD1 identical over 7 bases. CDR1 and CDR2 (germline): MGHDK, SYGVNS. The V gene end was trimmed by 6 bases and the J gene end by 2 bases; junction bases not matched to a gene: 9. This CDR3 comprises 15 residues. Here the CDR3 reads CASSPRGGQQETQYF. The CDR3 coding sequence is TGTGCCAGCAGCCCCCGTGGGGGACAGCAAGAGACCCAGTACTTC.

The chain joins TRBV2 to TRBJ2-5; no definite D call. The CDR3 covers 12 residues. Trimming pared 6 bases from V and 4 bases from J, leaving 9 bases between. Germline CDR1 and CDR2: SNHLY and FYNNEI. CDR3 DNA: TGTGCCAGCAGGGGCCCTTTAGAGACCCAGTACTTC. It encodes CASRGPLETQYF.

The rearrangement links TRBV2 to TRBJ2-7; TRBD1 might be the D (5 bases). This CDR3 is built from 12 residues. The V and J ends lost 6 bases and 0 bases respectively, with 6 bases between them. The germline V gene has CDR1 SNHLY and CDR2 FYNNEI. CDR3 sequence reads: CASRDTSYEQYF. DNA for the CDR3: TGTGCCAGCAGGGACACCTCCTACGAGCAGTACTTC.

This clone has a single count. The chain recombines TRBV11-2 with TRBJ2-7; TRBD2 matches at 8 bases. Germline lookup yields CDR1 SGHAT and CDR2 FQNNGV. CDR3 size: 16 residues. The junction had 8 bases not matched to a gene; V was cut back by 0 bases and J by 4 bases. CDR3 in amino acids: CASSLDGLAGRYEQYF. DNA of the CDR3: TGTGCCAGCAGCTTAGATGGGTTAGCGGGGCGATACGAGCAGTACTTC.

In nucleotides, the CDR3 is TGTGCCAGCATTCCAACTAGCAGCTACGAGCAGTACTTC. Residues: CASIPTSSYEQYF. The chain couples TRBV5-8 to TRBJ2-7, with a tentative D call TRBD2 (6 bases). Germline V gene data show CDR1 as SGHTS and CDR2 as YDEGEE. CDR3 length: 13 amino acids. The V end lost 6 bases, the J end lost 3 bases, and 13 bases lay between the germline ends.

The V and J genes are TRBV6-5 and TRBJ2-7; D is perhaps TRBD1 (5 bases). The ends were cut back, 0 bases at V and 1 base at J, with 13 bases in the middle. From germline, CDR1 is MNHEY and CDR2 SVGAGI. This CDR3 is built from 16 residues. CDR3 sequence reads: CASSYSVGQRSYEQYF. As DNA, the CDR3 is TGTGCCAGCAGTTACTCGGTGGGGCAAAGGTCCTACGAGCAGTACTTC.

Notes on this clone: The junction and the germline gene differ at one end; a read error may be behind it. At the DNA level, this CDR3 is encoded by other sequences in the same sample as well. This sequence joins TRBV29-1 and TRBJ1-2; D gene unclear. This CDR3 has 12 residues. Germline CDR1 reads SQVTM; CDR2 reads ANQGSEA. CDR3 DNA: TGCAGCGTCGAAGATAACAACTATGGCTACACCTTC. Translated, it gives CSVEDNNYGYTF.

The chain employs TRBV10-3 and TRBJ1-5; TRBD1 matches 12 bases. The CDR3 length is 17 residues. Germline V gene data show CDR1 as ENHRY and CDR2 as SYGVKD. Trimming cost V 10 bases and J 6 bases; bases outside gene matches: 16. The CDR3 loop reads CATRRTDGTGGVQPQHF. CDR3 sequence (DNA): TGTGCCACCAGGCGAACCGACGGGACAGGGGGCGTTCAGCCCCAGCATTTT.

This chain uses TRBV5-4 with TRBJ2-7, with D possibly being TRBD2 (7 bases). The CDR3 contains 14 residues. V shed 0 bases and J shed 7 bases, with 14 bases lying between them. Germline lookup yields CDR1 SGHNT and CDR2 YYREEE (reference sequence). CDR3 amino acids: CASSLGPGGFEQYF. The CDR3 coding sequence is TGTGCCAGCAGCTTGGGTCCGGGGGGCTTTGAGCAGTACTTC.

The count of this clone is one. The chain recombines TRBV7-2 with TRBJ2-3, with TRBD2 matching over 7 bases. Trimming took 4 bases from V and 1 from J; bases not matched to a gene: 5. CDR3 size: 15 residues. CDR1 and CDR2 (germline): SGHTA, FQGNSA. The CDR3 protein is CASSSPAGGTDTQYF. The CDR3 DNA sequence: TGTGCCAGCAGCTCCCCGGCGGGGGGCACAGATACGCAGTATTTT.

The V gene is TRBV7-9, the J gene TRBJ2-2; D is unresolved. The CDR3 loop spans 18 amino acids. Per germline, CDR1 SEHNR and CDR2 FQNEAQ (reference sequence). V was trimmed by 5 bases and J by 4 bases, leaving 23 bases between them. Here the CDR3 reads CASSLEASNSPSTGELFF. The CDR3 DNA is TGTGCCAGCAGCCTAGAGGCAAGTAACTCCCCATCCACCGGGGAGCTGTTTTTT. The complete variable domain, with remaining parts taken from reference TRBV7-9 and TRBJ2-2, reads DTGVSQNPRHKITKRGQNVTFRCDPISEHNRLYWYRQTLGQGPEFLTYFQNEAQLEKSRLLSDRFSAERPKGSFSTLEIQRTEQGDSAMYLCASSLEASNSPSTGELFFGEGSRLTVL.

The V and J genes are TRBV9 and TRBJ1-2; TRBD1 might be the D (6 bases). V lost 6 bases to trimming and J lost 6 bases, with 12 bases between them. The CDR3 loop spans 12 amino acids. Germline V gene lookup returns CDR1 SGDLS and CDR2 YYNGEE. CDR3 protein: CASNGGGNGYTF. The CDR3 DNA reads as TGTGCCAGCAATGGAGGGGGAAATGGCTACACCTTC.

CDR3 sequence: CASSSGEQFF. The CDR3 DNA follows: TGTGCCAGCAGTTCAGGGGAGCAGTTCTTC. The chain joins TRBV2 to TRBJ2-1, with D perhaps matching TRBD1 (5 bases). Germline lookup yields CDR1 SNHLY and CDR2 FYNNEI. V lost 5 bases to trimming and J lost 10 bases, with 6 bases between them. The CDR3 runs 10 residues. Complete variable domain (other parts from reference TRBV2 and TRBJ2-1): EPEVTQTPSHQVTQMGQEVILRCVPISNHLYFYWYRQILGQKVEFLVSFYNNEISEKSEIFDDQFSVERPDGSNFTLKIRSTKLEDSAMYFCASSSGEQFFGPGTRLTVL.

At least ten counts were recorded for this clone. This sample also contains other DNA sequences that code for the same CDR3. V usage is TRBV11-2 and J usage is TRBJ2-5; 11 bases align to TRBD2. This CDR3 region has 15 residues. CDR1 SGHAT and CDR2 FQNNGV come from the germline V gene. The V gene end was trimmed by 3 bases and the J gene end by 4 bases; junction bases not matched to a gene: 4. The CDR3 DNA sequence: TGTGCCAGCAGCTTGCTAGCGGGGGGCGGAGAGACCCAGTACTTC. Its translation is CASSLLAGGGETQYF.